A selection of T cell receptor beta chains follows, all from one sample in a study of cytomegalovirus exposure and HLA in healthy donors. Data came from immunoSEQ multiplex PCR; TCRdb stores just in-frame clones and leaves some out. Recorded here are tens of thousands of clones; the top ten clones represent 12%. Sequenced: PBMCs. The receptors here all came from a woman in her twenties or thirties in good health and CMV-seropositive. The CDR3 runs from the conserved cysteine through the conserved F or W. The D gene is left open where the match is weak.

CDR3 protein: CASSESVQGGSYEQYF; CDR3 DNA: TGCGCCAGCAGTGAGTCGGTTCAGGGAGGGTCCTACGAGCAGTACTTC; J gene: TRBJ2-7; V gene: TRBV10-2; D gene: TRBD2
CDR3 protein: CASRTGGSGTEAFF; CDR3 DNA: TGCGCCAGTCGGACAGGGGGCTCGGGCACTGAAGCTTTCTTT; J gene: TRBJ1-1; V gene: TRBV5-1; D gene: TRBD1
CDR3 protein: CASSQRETGGYTF; CDR3 DNA: TGTGCCAGCAGCCAGCGGGAGACGGGGGGCTACACCTTC; J gene: TRBJ1-2; V gene: TRBV6-6; D gene: .
CDR3 protein: CSGWREENQYF; CDR3 DNA: TGCAGCGGATGGAGAGAAGAGAACCAGTACTTC; J gene: TRBJ2-5; V gene: TRBV29-1; D gene: .
CDR3 protein: CASSPSQGLYEQYF; CDR3 DNA: TGTGCCAGCTCACCAAGTCAGGGGTTATACGAGCAGTACTTC; J gene: TRBJ2-7; V gene: TRBV18; D gene: .
CDR3 protein: CASSLQGSEKLFF; CDR3 DNA: TGTGCCAGCTCACTCCAGGGGAGTGAAAAACTGTTTTTT; J gene: TRBJ1-4; V gene: TRBV18; D gene: .
CDR3 protein: CASGKGQAGTEAFF; CDR3 DNA: TGTGCTAGTGGGAAGGGACAGGCCGGCACTGAAGCTTTCTTT; J gene: TRBJ1-1; V gene: TRBV12-5; D gene: TRBD1
CDR3 protein: CASSKGGGVMEQYF; CDR3 DNA: TGTGCCAGCAGTAAGGGAGGAGGGGTCATGGAGCAGTACTTC; J gene: TRBJ2-7; V gene: TRBV6-5; D gene: .
CDR3 protein: CASSEGQGGPPLHF; CDR3 DNA: TGTGCCAGCAGTGAGGGACAGGGGGGTCCACCCCTCCACTTT; J gene: TRBJ1-6; V gene: TRBV2; D gene: TRBD1
CDR3 protein: CASSLAGWLAGNEGNEQFF; CDR3 DNA: TGCGCCAGCAGCTTGGCCGGATGGCTAGCGGGTAACGAGGGCAATGAGCAGTTCTTC; J gene: TRBJ2-1; V gene: TRBV5-1; D gene: TRBD2
CDR3 protein: CASSPRSGGRNTEAFF; CDR3 DNA: TGCGCCAGCAGCCCCAGGAGTGGGGGGAGAAACACTGAAGCTTTCTTT; J gene: TRBJ1-1; V gene: TRBV5-1; D gene: .
CDR3 protein: CASGQENTEAFF; CDR3 DNA: TGTGCCTCGGGACAGGAGAACACTGAAGCTTTCTTT; J gene: TRBJ1-1; V gene: TRBV30; D gene: TRBD1
CDR3 protein: CASSPGTGVDGEQYF; CDR3 DNA: TGCGCCAGCAGCCCGGGGACAGGGGTCGACGGAGAGCAGTACTTC; J gene: TRBJ2-5; V gene: TRBV5-1; D gene: TRBD1
CDR3 protein: CASSQGTGGEIEKLFF; CDR3 DNA: TGTGCCAGCAGCCAGGGGACAGGGGGCGAGATCGAAAAACTGTTTTTT; J gene: TRBJ1-4; V gene: TRBV4-2; D gene: TRBD1
CDR3 protein: CASRTGPSYEQYF; CDR3 DNA: TGTGCCAGCAGAACAGGGCCCTCCTACGAGCAGTACTTC; J gene: TRBJ2-7; V gene: TRBV6-1; D gene: .
CDR3 protein: CASSPRLAGTDTQYF; CDR3 DNA: TGCGCCAGCAGCCCTAGACTAGCGGGCACAGATACGCAGTATTTT; J gene: TRBJ2-3; V gene: TRBV5-1; D gene: TRBD2
CDR3 protein: CASSDGLAGVTDTQYF; CDR3 DNA: TGTGCCAGCAGTGACGGACTAGCGGGAGTCACAGATACGCAGTATTTT; J gene: TRBJ2-3; V gene: TRBV25-1; D gene: TRBD2
CDR3 protein: CASSWTGTSGVNEQFF; CDR3 DNA: TGCGCCAGCAGCTGGACCGGGACTAGCGGGGTCAATGAGCAGTTCTTC; J gene: TRBJ2-1; V gene: TRBV5-1; D gene: TRBD2
CDR3 protein: CSVDMSGTNYGYTF; CDR3 DNA: TGCAGCGTTGATATGTCCGGGACAAACTATGGCTACACCTTC; J gene: TRBJ1-2; V gene: TRBV29-1; D gene: .
CDR3 protein: CASSVPGVGEQYF; CDR3 DNA: TGTGCCAGCAGTGTCCCCGGGGTGGGGGAGCAGTACTTC; J gene: TRBJ2-7; V gene: TRBV2; D gene: .
CDR3 protein: CASSGQVGDEQFF; CDR3 DNA: TGTGCCAGCAGTGGACAGGTCGGCGATGAGCAGTTCTTC; J gene: TRBJ2-1; V gene: TRBV9; D gene: TRBD1
CDR3 protein: CASFDRAAPYEQYF; CDR3 DNA: TGTGCCAGCTTTGACAGGGCCGCCCCCTACGAGCAGTACTTC; J gene: TRBJ2-7; V gene: TRBV21-1; D gene: .
CDR3 protein: CASSYSIGGHTEAFF; CDR3 DNA: TGTGCCAGCAGTTACTCCATCGGGGGACACACTGAAGCTTTCTTT; J gene: TRBJ1-1; V gene: TRBV6-6; D gene: .
CDR3 protein: CASSSRGGWRGEQYF; CDR3 DNA: TGTGCCAGCAGCTCAAGGGGGGGCTGGAGGGGGGAGCAGTACTTC; J gene: TRBJ2-7; V gene: TRBV7-2; D gene: .
CDR3 protein: CASSLDTSMGKLFF; CDR3 DNA: TGTGCCAGCAGCTTAGACACCTCTATGGGAAAACTGTTTTTT; J gene: TRBJ1-4; V gene: TRBV5-6; D gene: .
CDR3 protein: CASIGDSEQFF; CDR3 DNA: TGTGCCAGCATAGGGGACAGTGAGCAGTTCTTC; J gene: TRBJ2-1; V gene: TRBV6-5; D gene: TRBD1
CDR3 protein: CASKFAVVGSDEQYF; CDR3 DNA: TGTGCCAGTAAGTTCGCCGTGGTAGGCAGCGACGAGCAGTACTTC; J gene: TRBJ2-7; V gene: TRBV19; D gene: .
CDR3 protein: CARGKTRTTTDEQYF; CDR3 DNA: TGTGCCAGGGGGAAGACTAGGACCACCACGGACGAGCAGTACTTC; J gene: TRBJ2-7; V gene: TRBV2; D gene: .
CDR3 protein: CASSLNGGKETQYF; CDR3 DNA: TGTGCCAGCAGCTTAAATGGCGGGAAGGAGACCCAGTACTTC; J gene: TRBJ2-5; V gene: TRBV7-3; D gene: .
CDR3 protein: CASSTRDSSYEQYF; CDR3 DNA: TGTGCCAGCAGCACCCGGGACAGCTCCTACGAGCAGTACTTC; J gene: TRBJ2-7; V gene: TRBV13; D gene: TRBD1
CDR3 protein: CASGPGQAINEQFF; CDR3 DNA: TGTGCCAGCGGTCCGGGACAGGCGATCAATGAGCAGTTCTTC; J gene: TRBJ2-1; V gene: TRBV6-5; D gene: TRBD1
CDR3 protein: CASSEVFTGGYYEQYF; CDR3 DNA: TGTGCCAGCAGTGAAGTTTTTACAGGGGGCTATTACGAGCAGTACTTC; J gene: TRBJ2-7; V gene: TRBV6-1; D gene: TRBD1
CDR3 protein: CASSHRGNQPQHF; CDR3 DNA: TGTGCCAGCAGCCACAGGGGTAATCAGCCCCAGCATTTT; J gene: TRBJ1-5; V gene: TRBV11-3; D gene: TRBD1
CDR3 protein: CASRPPWGQQSPCTF; CDR3 DNA: TGTGCCAGTAGACCCCCGTGGGGACAGCAATCTCCCTGCACCTTC; J gene: TRBJ1-2; V gene: TRBV19; D gene: TRBD1
CDR3 protein: CASTAGSYNSPLHF; CDR3 DNA: TGTGCCAGCACTGCGGGATCTTATAATTCACCCCTCCACTTT; J gene: TRBJ1-6; V gene: TRBV25-1; D gene: .
CDR3 protein: CASSPATGTDTQYF; CDR3 DNA: TGTGCCAGCTCACCTGCGACAGGCACAGATACGCAGTATTTT; J gene: TRBJ2-3; V gene: TRBV18; D gene: .
CDR3 protein: CASSLAGTGGYTF; CDR3 DNA: TGTGCCAGCAGCTTAGCGGGGACTGGAGGCTACACCTTC; J gene: TRBJ1-2; V gene: TRBV7-8; D gene: .
CDR3 protein: CASSYSSAGNNSPLHF; CDR3 DNA: TGTGCCAGCAGTTACTCGTCCGCAGGGAATAATTCACCCCTCCACTTT; J gene: TRBJ1-6; V gene: TRBV6-6; D gene: .
CDR3 protein: CASSPEGAWTEAFF; CDR3 DNA: TGTGCCAGCAGCCCCGAGGGGGCCTGGACTGAAGCTTTCTTT; J gene: TRBJ1-1; V gene: TRBV7-9; D gene: TRBD1
CDR3 protein: CAWSVGRSGELFF; CDR3 DNA: TGTGCCTGGAGTGTTGGGCGTTCCGGGGAGCTGTTTTTT; J gene: TRBJ2-2; V gene: TRBV30; D gene: .